The 25 T cell receptor beta chains reported below all come from one sample, sequenced in a study of T cell responses to AZD1222 COVID-19 vaccine. Generated by immunoSEQ multiplex PCR, the TCRdb table keeps only in-frame clones and is missing some. Found here are 94,000 or so clones, roughly nine tenths of them singletons; the top ten hold roughly 1.5%. Sample: peripheral blood, taken on day 0 of AZD1222 vaccination. These receptors were obtained from an adult in good health.

The chain recombines TRBV10-3 with TRBJ1-2, with a tentative D call TRBD1 (6 bases). The germline V and J ends were trimmed by 10 bases and 5 bases, with 23 bases remaining between them. The germline V gene has CDR1 ENHRY and CDR2 SYGVKD. This CDR3 has 15 residues. In DNA form, the CDR3 reads TGTGCCACCCAGGGGAGGGAGGGGAAAATTTATGGCTACACCTTC. Amino acids: CATQGREGKIYGYTF.

The chain recombines TRBV20-1 with TRBJ1-1; D unclear. CDR3 size: 11 residues. The V gene's germline CDR1 is DFQATT and CDR2 SNEGSKA (reference sequence). Trimming took 6 bases from V and 3 from J, leaving 8 bases between them. CDR3 in amino acids: CSADGDTEAFF. In DNA form, the CDR3 reads TGCAGTGCCGATGGGGACACTGAAGCTTTCTTT.

This clone appeared a single time. V gene TRBV5-1 combines with J gene TRBJ2-7; no reliable D call. V was shortened by 0 bases and J by 4 bases, with 5 bases between the two germline ends. Germline loops: CDR1 SGHRS, CDR2 YFSETQ. This CDR3 region has 12 residues. CDR3 nucleotide sequence: TGCGCCAGCAGCTTGGGAGTTTACGAGCAGTACTTC. Residues: CASSLGVYEQYF.

J is TRBJ1-5 and V is TRBV19; D not certain. The germline V and J ends were trimmed by 8 bases and 1 base, with 12 bases remaining between them. Per germline, CDR1 LNHDA and CDR2 SQIVND (reference sequence). The CDR3 spans 14 residues. CDR3 region: CASRMQVSNQPQHF. Here the CDR3 DNA reads TGTGCCAGTCGGATGCAGGTCAGCAATCAGCCCCAGCATTTT. Complete variable domain (other parts from reference TRBV19 and TRBJ1-5): DGGITQSPKYLFRKEGQNVTLSCEQNLNHDAMYWYRQDPGQGLRLIYYSQIVNDFQKGDIAEGYSVSREKKESFPLTVTSAQKNPTAFYLCASRMQVSNQPQHFGDGTRLSIL.

CDR3 nucleotide sequence: TGTGCCAGCAGTGAAATTGAACAGGTATATAGCAATCAGCCCCAGCATTTT. Its protein product is CASSEIEQVYSNQPQHF. The chain couples TRBV6-1 to TRBJ1-5, with D maybe TRBD1 (5 bases). The CDR3 has 17 residues. Trimming left V 2 bases short and J 0 bases short, with 14 bases between. Germline loops: CDR1 MNHNS, CDR2 SASEGT.

The chain is built from TRBV4-2 and TRBJ1-2, with TRBD1 matching 7 bases. Germline V gives CDR1 LGHNA, CDR2 YNFKEQ. V trimming: 0 bases; J trimming: 3 bases; junction bases outside the gene matches: 4. The CDR3 is 15 amino acids. The CDR3 nucleotides read TGTGCCAGCAGCCAAGATCAGGGGGGAGACTATGGCTACACCTTC. It encodes CASSQDQGGDYGYTF.

The rearrangement joins TRBV24-1 to TRBJ2-2; maybe TRBD2 (5 bases). The CDR3 has 16 residues. Germline-derived CDR1 and CDR2 are KGHDR and SFDVKD. V was shortened by 1 base and J by 2 bases, with 10 bases between the two germline ends. The CDR3 spells CATSDLRTGNTGELFF. The CDR3 coding sequence is TGTGCCACCAGTGATTTACGGACGGGAAACACCGGGGAGCTGTTTTTT.

The chain couples TRBV2 to TRBJ2-7; D is perhaps TRBD1 (5 bases). The CDR3 spans 14 residues. The germline gives CDR1 SNHLY, CDR2 FYNNEI. Trimming cost V 3 bases and J 2 bases, with 11 bases left between them. CDR3 loop: CASSEPFRAYEQYF. CDR3 in DNA: TGTGCCAGCAGTGAGCCATTCAGGGCCTACGAGCAGTACTTC.

The chain has TRBV5-1 and TRBJ2-3, with a possible D match to TRBD2 (5 bases). From germline, CDR1 is SGHRS and CDR2 YFSETQ. The CDR3 covers 16 residues. V was clipped by 0 bases and J by 5 bases, with 16 bases between them. The CDR3 sequence: CASSLGNRLAGDTQYF. The DNA for the CDR3 is TGCGCCAGCAGCTTGGGAAACCGGCTAGCTGGAGATACGCAGTATTTT.

The chain has TRBV3-1 (or the pseudogene TRBV3-2) and TRBJ1-1, with D perhaps TRBD1 (5 bases). The CDR3 totals 15 residues. The V gene lost 3 bases and the J gene lost 1 base, with 12 bases spanning the gap. Germline V gene data show CDR1 as LGHDT and CDR2 as YNNKEL (reference sequence). This chain's CDR3 is CASSHRGRPNTEAFF. CDR3 sequence (DNA): TGTGCCAGCAGCCATCGGGGCAGACCGAACACTGAAGCTTTCTTT.

The rearrangement joins TRBV30 to TRBJ1-6; tentatively, D is TRBD1 (5 bases). Trimming left V 2 bases short and J 2 bases short, with 10 bases between. Germline CDR1 is GTSNPN and CDR2 is SVGIG (reference sequence). The CDR3 runs 15 residues. Here the CDR3 DNA reads TGTGCCTGGAGTCGTCAGGGAACCTATAATTCACCCCTCCACTTT. It specifies CAWSRQGTYNSPLHF.

This clone came up a few times. J is TRBJ1-3 and V is TRBV30; D not resolved. Germline V gene sequence: CDR1 GTSNPN, CDR2 SVGIG (reference sequence). V lost 7 bases and J lost 2, with 12 bases in between. The CDR3 spans 13 residues. The CDR3 loop is CALSSGPGNTIYF. CDR3 bases: TGTGCCTTAAGCAGTGGCCCTGGAAACACCATATATTTT.

This clone was seen more than once but under ten times. V is TRBV6-1 and J is TRBJ2-7; no clear D gene. This CDR3 has 13 residues. Germline values: CDR1 MNHNS, CDR2 SASEGT. V was cut by 3 bases and J by 2 bases, with 8 bases left in between. The CDR3 loop reads CASSDAETYEQYF. The CDR3 DNA reads as TGTGCCAGCAGTGATGCGGAAACCTACGAGCAGTACTTC.

This clone has only a few counts. J is TRBJ1-6 and V is TRBV11-1, with D perhaps TRBD1 (5 bases). The CDR3 runs 13 residues. V lost 1 base to trimming and J lost 8 bases, with 6 bases between them. Germline CDR1 and CDR2: SGHAT and FQDESV (reference sequence). The CDR3 here is CASSLEQDSPLHF. CDR3 in DNA: TGTGCCAGCAGCTTAGAACAGGATTCACCCCTCCACTTT.

The chain uses TRBV18 and TRBJ2-2, with no clear D. The CDR3 consists of 16 residues. V was shortened by 0 bases and J by 3 bases, with 11 bases between the two germline ends. CDR1 and CDR2 (germline): KGHSH, LQKENI. This chain's CDR3 is CASSPPNPGDTGELFF. CDR3 bases: TGTGCCAGCTCACCACCAAACCCGGGTGACACCGGGGAGCTGTTTTTT.

The rearrangement uses TRBV18 and TRBJ1-2; the match to TRBD1 covers 10 bases. This CDR3 is 13 amino acids long. V gave up 4 bases and J gave up 5 bases; unmatched junction bases: 1. Germline-derived CDR1 and CDR2 are KGHSH and LQKENI. CDR3 residues: CASSRDRGYGYTF. In DNA form, the CDR3 reads TGTGCCAGCTCACGGGACAGGGGTTATGGCTACACCTTC.

This chain joins TRBV28 and TRBJ2-3; 12 positions match TRBD2. CDR3 size: 14 residues. Unmatched junction bases numbered 1, after V lost 5 bases and J lost 4 bases. Germline loops: CDR1 MDHEN, CDR2 SYDVKM. CDR3 nucleotides: TGTGCCAGCAGTGCTAGCGGGGGGGCAGATACGCAGTATTTT. Translating gives CASSASGGADTQYF. The complete variable domain, with remaining parts taken from reference TRBV28 and TRBJ2-3, reads DVKVTQSSRYLVKRTGEKVFLECVQDMDHENMFWYRQDPGLGLRLIYFSYDVKMKEKGDIPEGYSVSREKKERFSLILESASTNQTSMYLCASSASGGADTQYFGPGTRLTVL.

The chain is built from TRBV5-1 and TRBJ2-1, with D unresolved. There are 11 residues in the CDR3. V was shortened by 5 bases and J by 9 bases, with 9 bases between the two germline ends. The germline gives CDR1 SGHRS, CDR2 YFSETQ. In DNA form, the CDR3 reads TGCGCCAGCAGTCTGACTCGTGAGCAGTTCTTC. It codes for CASSLTREQFF.

This clone was seen a handful of times. This chain uses TRBV28 with TRBJ1-5, with a tentative D call TRBD1 (5 bases). The CDR3 is 16 amino acids. Trimming shortened V by 4 bases and J by 0 bases, and 13 bases separated the two germline ends. Germline values: CDR1 MDHEN, CDR2 SYDVKM. CDR3 residues: CASSSGGPYSNQPQHF. CDR3 DNA sequence: TGTGCCAGCAGTTCGGGGGGTCCCTATAGCAATCAGCCCCAGCATTTT.

V is TRBV7-9 and J is TRBJ1-4; D is possibly TRBD1 (6 bases). The CDR3 has 16 residues. The germline gives CDR1 SEHNR, CDR2 FQNEAQ (reference sequence). V lost 5 bases and J lost 0, with 13 bases in between. In nucleotides, the CDR3 is TGTGCCAGCAGCCTTGACAGGACCGCAACTAATGAAAAACTGTTTTTT. Its protein is CASSLDRTATNEKLFF.

The rearrangement joins TRBV4-3 to TRBJ2-3; 11 positions match TRBD2. The germline V gene encodes CDR1 LGHNA and CDR2 YSLEER. V lost 1 base, J lost 5 bases, and 5 bases stayed unmatched. The CDR3 is made up of 16 amino acids. The CDR3 nucleotides are TGCGCCAGCAGCCAAGCCGTAGCGGGGGGGCGAGATACGCAGTATTTT. Amino acids: CASSQAVAGGRDTQYF.

The chain is built from TRBV5-1 and TRBJ1-2, with a weak D call TRBD1 (6 bases). From germline, CDR1 is SGHRS and CDR2 YFSETQ. With 0 bases removed from V and 3 bases from J, the gap between germline ends came to 15 bases. CDR3 length: 16 amino acids. CDR3 coding DNA: TGCGCCAGCAGCTTGGATATACAGGGAACCGACTATGGCTACACCTTC. Translated: CASSLDIQGTDYGYTF.

The chain employs TRBV28 and TRBJ1-1; possible D gene TRBD1, 5 bases. Germline values: CDR1 MDHEN, CDR2 SYDVKM. V was clipped by 6 bases and J by 5 bases, with 16 bases between them. The CDR3 spans 14 residues. This CDR3 is CASRAPSGRTEAFF. The CDR3 coding sequence is TGTGCCAGCAGAGCCCCCTCGGGGCGAACTGAAGCTTTCTTT.

The rearrangement uses TRBV27 and TRBJ2-3; possibly TRBD1 for D (6 bases). Trimming stripped 0 bases from V and 10 bases from J, with 8 bases between. This CDR3 is 12 amino acids long. Germline CDR1 is MNHEY and CDR2 is SMNVEV (reference sequence). CDR3 sequence reads: CASSLSQGPQYF. The CDR3 region has the DNA TGTGCCAGCAGTTTATCGCAGGGGCCGCAGTATTTT.

This chain uses TRBV7-2 with TRBJ2-2; D is unresolved. CDR3 length: 13 amino acids. V was shortened by 7 bases and J by 0 bases, with 6 bases between the two germline ends. Germline V CDR1 and CDR2: SGHTA, FQGNSA. CDR3 nucleotides: TGTGCCAGCACTTCTCCGAACACCGGGGAGCTGTTTTTT. It encodes CASTSPNTGELFF.